Included here is one TCR beta chain sequence, with context. Germline CDR1 reads SGHDN; CDR2 reads FVKESK. The V gene lost 4 bases and the J gene lost 10 bases, with 11 bases spanning the gap. The CDR3 is made up of 12 amino acids. Sequenced by immunoSEQ multiplex PCR; TCRdb stores in-frame clones only, minus some. The sample lists roughly 56,000 clones, roughly four fifths occurring once. These data are taken from a study of T cell responses to AZD1222 COVID-19 vaccine. This TCR was sampled from an adult who received the AZD1222 COVID-19 vaccine. The rearrangement joins TRBV14 to TRBJ2-1, with D maybe TRBD2 (5 bases). This sample comprised peripheral blood, obtained 28 days after the second AZD1222 dose. CDR3 sequence (DNA): TGTGCCAGCAGCCCTAGCTTCGGGGAGCAGTTCTTC. It is translated as CASSPSFGEQFF. Full variable domain (remainder filled in from reference TRBV14 and TRBJ2-1): EAGVTQFPSHSVIEKGQTVTLRCDPISGHDNLYWYRRVMGKEIKFLLHFVKESKQDESGMPNNRFLAERTGGTYSTLKVQPAELEDSGVYFCASSPSFGEQFFGPGTRLTVL.